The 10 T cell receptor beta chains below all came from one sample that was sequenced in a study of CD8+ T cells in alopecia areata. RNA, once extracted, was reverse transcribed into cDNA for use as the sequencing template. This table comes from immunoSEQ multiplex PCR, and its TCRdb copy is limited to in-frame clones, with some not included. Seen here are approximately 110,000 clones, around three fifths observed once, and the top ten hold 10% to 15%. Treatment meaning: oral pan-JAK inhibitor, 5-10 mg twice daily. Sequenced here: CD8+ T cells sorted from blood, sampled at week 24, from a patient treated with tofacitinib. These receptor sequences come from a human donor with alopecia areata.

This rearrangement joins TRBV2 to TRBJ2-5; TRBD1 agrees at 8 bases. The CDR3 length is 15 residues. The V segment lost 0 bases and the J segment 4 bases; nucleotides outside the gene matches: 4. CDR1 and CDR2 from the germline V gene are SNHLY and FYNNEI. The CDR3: CASSEAPGGLETQYF. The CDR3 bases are TGTGCCAGCAGTGAAGCCCCAGGGGGCTTAGAGACCCAGTACTTC.

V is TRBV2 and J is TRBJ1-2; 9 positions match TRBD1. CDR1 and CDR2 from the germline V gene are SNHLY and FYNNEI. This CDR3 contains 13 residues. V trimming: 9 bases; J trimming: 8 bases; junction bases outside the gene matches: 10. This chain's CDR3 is CARAMGQGSGYTF. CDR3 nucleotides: TGTGCCAGGGCGATGGGACAGGGCAGCGGCTACACCTTC.

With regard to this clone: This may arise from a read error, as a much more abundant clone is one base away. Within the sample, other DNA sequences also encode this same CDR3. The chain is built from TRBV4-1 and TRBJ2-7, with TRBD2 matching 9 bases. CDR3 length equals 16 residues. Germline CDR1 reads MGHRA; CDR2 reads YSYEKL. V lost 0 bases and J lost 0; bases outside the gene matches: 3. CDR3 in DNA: TGCGCCAGCAGCCAAGAGGGAGCGGGGGGCTCCTACGAGCAGTACTTC. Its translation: CASSQEGAGGSYEQYF.

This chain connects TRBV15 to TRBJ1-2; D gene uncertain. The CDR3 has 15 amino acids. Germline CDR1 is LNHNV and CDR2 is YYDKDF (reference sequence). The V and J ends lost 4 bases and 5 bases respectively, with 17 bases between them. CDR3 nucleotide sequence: TGTGCCACCAGCAATCCCCACCTTGAGGATTATGGCTACACCTTC. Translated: CATSNPHLEDYGYTF.

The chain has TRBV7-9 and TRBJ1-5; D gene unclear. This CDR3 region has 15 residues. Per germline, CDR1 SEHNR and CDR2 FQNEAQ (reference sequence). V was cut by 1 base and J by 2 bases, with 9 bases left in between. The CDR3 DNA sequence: TGTGCCAGCAGCTTAGGAGGAAAGGGCAATCAGCCCCAGCATTTT. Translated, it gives CASSLGGKGNQPQHF.

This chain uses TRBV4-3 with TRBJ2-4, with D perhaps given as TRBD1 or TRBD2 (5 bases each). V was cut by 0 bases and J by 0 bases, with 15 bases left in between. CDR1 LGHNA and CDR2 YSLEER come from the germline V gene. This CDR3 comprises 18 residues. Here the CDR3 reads CASSQDFGGYLAKNIQYF. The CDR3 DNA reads TGCGCCAGCAGCCAAGATTTTGGGGGATATCTAGCCAAAAACATTCAGTACTTC.

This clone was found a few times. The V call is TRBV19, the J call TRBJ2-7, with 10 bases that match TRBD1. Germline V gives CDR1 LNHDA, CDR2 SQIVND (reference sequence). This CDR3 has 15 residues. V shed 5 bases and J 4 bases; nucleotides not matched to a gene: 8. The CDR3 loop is CASSDPGQGMYEQYF. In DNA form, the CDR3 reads TGTGCCAGTAGTGACCCGGGACAGGGGATGTACGAGCAGTACTTC.

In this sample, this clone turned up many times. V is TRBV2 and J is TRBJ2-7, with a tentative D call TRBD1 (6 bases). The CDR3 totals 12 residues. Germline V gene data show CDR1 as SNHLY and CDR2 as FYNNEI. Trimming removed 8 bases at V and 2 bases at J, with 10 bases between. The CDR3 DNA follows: TGTGCCAGCGAGGGGGAGCCCTACGAGCAGTACTTC. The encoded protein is CASEGEPYEQYF.

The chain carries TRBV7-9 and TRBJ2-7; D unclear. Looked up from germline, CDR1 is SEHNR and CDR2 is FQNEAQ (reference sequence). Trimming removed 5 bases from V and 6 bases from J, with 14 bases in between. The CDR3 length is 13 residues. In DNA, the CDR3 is TGTGCCAGCAGCCCATGGGATATTGCCGAGCAGTACTTC. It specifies CASSPWDIAEQYF.

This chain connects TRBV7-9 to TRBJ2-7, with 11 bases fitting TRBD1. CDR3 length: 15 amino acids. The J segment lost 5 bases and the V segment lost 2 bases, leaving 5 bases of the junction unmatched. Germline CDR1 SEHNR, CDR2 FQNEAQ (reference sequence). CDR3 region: CASSLPGQGADEQYF. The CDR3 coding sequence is TGTGCCAGCAGCTTACCCGGACAGGGGGCCGACGAGCAGTACTTC.